The source of this T cell receptor (beta chain) is a study of identical twins. For this clonotype: As yet, its antigen is unknown.

This CDR3 is 13 amino acids long. V gave up 5 bases and J gave up 6 bases, with 14 bases separating them. The germline CDR1 and CDR2 sequences are SEHNR and FQNEAQ (reference sequence). Healthy Caucasians alone served as donors. A template switching step contributed a universal primer site, while unique molecular identifiers were present in the cDNA. TCRdb ran MiXCR on the 5' RACE reads and lists one entry per CDR3 protein. The sample holds 200,000 to 250,000 distinct CDR3 sequences, 7.5% seen once. Overall study findings and caveats: Twin pairs had excess sharing that was weaker in beta out-of-frame sequences. Models underpredicted monozygotic twin sharing of out-of-frame TCR alpha.

This sample also belongs to another study, concerning yellow fever vaccine responses in identical twins.

Material for sequencing was memory (CD45RO+) T cells sorted from blood. V gene TRBV7-9 combines with J gene TRBJ2-7; tentative D call: TRBD1 (6 bases). The sequence came from a woman aged 18-29 years in good health. The CDR3 DNA sequence: TGTGCCAGCAGCACTGAGGGGGTCGGCGAGCAGTACTTC. Encoded protein: CASSTEGVGEQYF.